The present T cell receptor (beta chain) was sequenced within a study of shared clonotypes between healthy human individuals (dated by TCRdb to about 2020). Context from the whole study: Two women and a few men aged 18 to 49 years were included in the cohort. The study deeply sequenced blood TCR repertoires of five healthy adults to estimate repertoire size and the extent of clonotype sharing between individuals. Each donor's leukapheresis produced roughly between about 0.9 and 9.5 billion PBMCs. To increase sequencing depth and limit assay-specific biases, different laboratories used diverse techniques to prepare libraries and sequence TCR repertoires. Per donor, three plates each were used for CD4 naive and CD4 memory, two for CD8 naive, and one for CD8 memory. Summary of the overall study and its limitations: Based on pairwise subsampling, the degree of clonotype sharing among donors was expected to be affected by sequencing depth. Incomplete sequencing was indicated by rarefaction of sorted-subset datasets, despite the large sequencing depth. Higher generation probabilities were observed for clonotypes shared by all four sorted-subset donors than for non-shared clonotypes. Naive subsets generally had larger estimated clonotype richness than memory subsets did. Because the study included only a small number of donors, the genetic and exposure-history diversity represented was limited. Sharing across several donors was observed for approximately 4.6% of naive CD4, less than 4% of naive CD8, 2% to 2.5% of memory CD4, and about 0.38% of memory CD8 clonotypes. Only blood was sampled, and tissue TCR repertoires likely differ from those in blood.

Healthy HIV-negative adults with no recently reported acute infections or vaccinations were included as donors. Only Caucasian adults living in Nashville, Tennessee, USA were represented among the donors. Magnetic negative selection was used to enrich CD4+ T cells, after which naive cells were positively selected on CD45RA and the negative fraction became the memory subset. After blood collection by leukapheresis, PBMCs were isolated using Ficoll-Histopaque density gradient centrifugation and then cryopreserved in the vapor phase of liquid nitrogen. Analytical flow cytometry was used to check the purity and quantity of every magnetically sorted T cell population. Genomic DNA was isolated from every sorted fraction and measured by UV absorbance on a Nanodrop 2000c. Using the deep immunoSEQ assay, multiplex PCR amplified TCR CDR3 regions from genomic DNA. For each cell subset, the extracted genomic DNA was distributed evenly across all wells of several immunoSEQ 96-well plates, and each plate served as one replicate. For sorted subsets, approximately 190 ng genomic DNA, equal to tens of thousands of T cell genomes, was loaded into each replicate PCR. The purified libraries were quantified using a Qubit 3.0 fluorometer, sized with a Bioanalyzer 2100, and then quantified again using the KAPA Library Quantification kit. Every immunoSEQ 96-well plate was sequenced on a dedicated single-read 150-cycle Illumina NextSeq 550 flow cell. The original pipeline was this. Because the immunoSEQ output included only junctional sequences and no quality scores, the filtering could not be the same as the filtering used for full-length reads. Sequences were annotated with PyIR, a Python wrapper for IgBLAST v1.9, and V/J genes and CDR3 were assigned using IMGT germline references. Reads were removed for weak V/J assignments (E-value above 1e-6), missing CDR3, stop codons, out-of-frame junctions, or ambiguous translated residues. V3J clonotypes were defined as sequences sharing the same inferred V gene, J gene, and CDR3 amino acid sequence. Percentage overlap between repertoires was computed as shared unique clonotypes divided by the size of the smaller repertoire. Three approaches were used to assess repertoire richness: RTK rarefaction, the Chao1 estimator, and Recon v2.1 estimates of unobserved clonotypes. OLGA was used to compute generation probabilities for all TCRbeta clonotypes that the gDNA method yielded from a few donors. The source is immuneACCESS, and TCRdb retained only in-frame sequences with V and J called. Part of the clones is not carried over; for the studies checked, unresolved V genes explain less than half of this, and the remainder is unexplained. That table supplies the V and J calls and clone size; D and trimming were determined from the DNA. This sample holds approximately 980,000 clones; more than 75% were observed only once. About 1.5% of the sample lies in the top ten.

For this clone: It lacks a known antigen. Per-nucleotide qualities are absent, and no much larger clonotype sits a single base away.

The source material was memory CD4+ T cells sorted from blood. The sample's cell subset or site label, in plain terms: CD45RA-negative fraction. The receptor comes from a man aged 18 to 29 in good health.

The nucleotides are TGTGCCAGCAGTGTTCTGACAGGGCCTGGAAACACCATATATTTT. It translates as CASSVLTGPGNTIYF. Recombination joined TRBV9 with TRBJ1-3; the junction holds 7 bases that match TRBD1. V and J are trimmed by 5 bases and 2 bases, and the gene matches miss 7 bases of the junction. The germline V gene provides CDR1 SGDLS and CDR2 YYNGEE. CDR3 length: 15 amino acids, cysteine to phenylalanine. Only the CDR3 DNA stays, 45 bases, in frame from base 1.